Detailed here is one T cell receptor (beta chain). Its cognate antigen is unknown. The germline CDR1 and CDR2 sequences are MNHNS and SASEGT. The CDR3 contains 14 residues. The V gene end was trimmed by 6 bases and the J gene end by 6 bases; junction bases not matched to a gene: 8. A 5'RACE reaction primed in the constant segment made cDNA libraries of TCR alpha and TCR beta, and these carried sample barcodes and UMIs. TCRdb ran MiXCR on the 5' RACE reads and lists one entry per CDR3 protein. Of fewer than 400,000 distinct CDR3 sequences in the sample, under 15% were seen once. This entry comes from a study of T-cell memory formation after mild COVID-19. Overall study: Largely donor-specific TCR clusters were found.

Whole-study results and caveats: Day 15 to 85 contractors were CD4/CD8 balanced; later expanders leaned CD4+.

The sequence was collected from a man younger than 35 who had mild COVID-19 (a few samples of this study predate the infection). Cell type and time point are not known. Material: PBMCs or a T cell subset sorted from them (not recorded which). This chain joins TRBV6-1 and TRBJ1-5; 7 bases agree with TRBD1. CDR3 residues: CASRTLGGGQPQHF. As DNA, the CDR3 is TGTGCCAGCAGGACTCTAGGGGGCGGTCAGCCCCAGCATTTT.